The 6 T cell receptor beta chains below come from one sample, sequenced in a study of OX40 agonist ivuxolimab in advanced cancers. Libraries came from the immunoSEQ multiplex PCR assay. The table comes from immuneACCESS by way of TCRdb, which keeps in-frame sequences with V and J called. Part of the clones is missing from these tables; in studies checked, under half for an unresolved V gene and the rest for unknown reasons. Recorded for this sample are 55,000 to 90,000 clones; more than 80% of them occurred a single time. Of the sample, 0.8% to 1.1% falls within the top ten clones. The specimen comprised CD4+ or CD8+ T cells sorted from blood, sampled in a trial of the OX40 agonist ivuxolimab. These TCRs come from an adult with an advanced solid tumor such as melanoma, head and neck, liver or kidney cancer.

The chain uses TRBV5-5 and TRBJ1-1, with TRBD1 matching 7 bases. Germline V gene lookup returns CDR1 SGHKS and CDR2 YYEKEE (reference sequence). The ends lost 1 base at V and 6 bases at J; junction bases unmatched: 9. The CDR3 runs 15 residues. CDR3 sequence (DNA): TGTGCCAGCAGCTTGAGAACAGGGGATGGAGCTGAAGCTTTCTTT. Amino acids: CASSLRTGDGAEAFF.

This clone was recorded only once. One junction end disagrees with the germline gene, perhaps due to a read error. V gene TRBV15 combines with J gene TRBJ1-3, with 8 nucleotides matching TRBD1. The germline V gene encodes CDR1 LNHNV and CDR2 YYDKDF (reference sequence). This CDR3 has 15 residues. CDR3 sequence (DNA): TGTGCCACCAGAAGAGACAGGGGTCCTGGAAACACCATATATTTT. Its protein is CATRRDRGPGNTIYF.

The chain employs TRBV9 and TRBJ2-2, with D possibly TRBD1 on 5 matching bases. The ends were cut back, 0 bases at V and 4 bases at J, with 10 bases in the middle. The CDR3 totals 15 residues. Germline V gene lookup returns CDR1 SGDLS and CDR2 YYNGEE. This CDR3 reads CASSVGRQTTGELFF. The CDR3 nucleotides read TGTGCCAGCAGCGTAGGGAGACAGACCACCGGGGAGCTGTTTTTT.

This chain connects TRBV14 to TRBJ1-5; 8 bases align to TRBD1. Germline-derived CDR1 and CDR2 are SGHDN and FVKESK. This CDR3 is built from 15 residues. Trimming cost V 3 bases and J 0 bases; bases outside gene matches: 1. The CDR3 is CASSHGTGSNQPQHF. In DNA form, the CDR3 reads TGTGCCAGCAGCCATGGGACAGGTAGCAATCAGCCCCAGCATTTT.

This chain connects TRBV6-5 to TRBJ2-7; D possibly corresponds to TRBD2 (6 bases). V lost 2 bases, J lost 4 bases, and 15 bases lay in between. CDR3 length equals 15 residues. Germline CDR1 is MNHEY and CDR2 is SVGAGI. In nucleotides, the CDR3 is TGTGCCAGCAGTTACGGAGGGACCAAGCTTTACGAGCAGTACTTC. Protein: CASSYGGTKLYEQYF.

This clone was detected a few times. The genes are TRBV4-2 and TRBJ2-7, with 10 bases that match TRBD1. Per the germline V gene, CDR1 is LGHNA and CDR2 is YNFKEQ. V shed 5 bases and J 4 bases; nucleotides not matched to a gene: 5. The CDR3 is 14 residues long. The CDR3, as DNA: TGTGCCAGCAGCTCCGGGACAGGGGCTTACGAGCAGTACTTC. This encodes CASSSGTGAYEQYF.